These 4 T cell receptor beta chains were sequenced from one sample in a study of blood T cells in healthy people across ages. Primed by a sample-barcoded 5' primer and a J-beta primer mix, a second PCR proceeded for about 6 to 11 cycles. A single record per CDR3 protein comes from TCRdb applying MiXCR to the 5' RACE reads. This sample has 890,000 or so distinct CDR3 sequences; around 62% occur once, and the top ten carry roughly a quarter. The sample comprised blood. The source is a man in his thirties or forties in good health.

The rearrangement joins TRBV15 to TRBJ2-1, with D perhaps matching TRBD1 or TRBD2 (5 bases each). Trimming took 0 bases from V and 7 from J, leaving 7 bases between them. This CDR3 contains 13 residues. Germline V gene lookup returns CDR1 LNHNV and CDR2 YYDKDF (reference sequence). This chain's CDR3 is CATSREGENEQFF. CDR3 DNA sequence: TGTGCCACCAGCAGAGAAGGGGAGAATGAGCAGTTCTTC.

The rearrangement joins TRBV7-9 to TRBJ2-1, with a possible D match to TRBD2 (5 bases). The CDR3 is 15 residues long. From germline, CDR1 is SEHNR and CDR2 FQNEAQ (reference sequence). Trimming pared 5 bases from V and 0 bases from J, leaving 11 bases between. The CDR3 region is CASSQPGYSYNEQFF. DNA of the CDR3: TGTGCCAGCAGCCAACCGGGGTACTCCTACAATGAGCAGTTCTTC.

CDR3: CASSPGDRGGNTIYF. DNA for the CDR3: TGTGCCAGCAGTCCCGGCGACAGGGGGGGAAACACCATATATTTT. V usage is TRBV6-6 and J usage is TRBJ1-3; 9 positions match TRBD1. Germline loops: CDR1 MNHNY, CDR2 SVGAGI (reference sequence). Losses at the gene ends were 5 bases for V and 4 bases for J; bases not matched to a gene: 6. CDR3 size: 15 residues.

This chain links TRBV7-6 with TRBJ2-3, with TRBD2 matching over 7 bases. This CDR3 comprises 14 residues. Germline CDR1 reads SGHVS; CDR2 reads FNYEAQ. V was clipped by 4 bases and J by 2 bases; unmatched bases: 3. CDR3 DNA: TGTGCCAGCAGCTCGGGACTAAACACAGATACGCAGTATTTT. Amino acid sequence: CASSSGLNTDTQYF.